This TCR beta chain was profiled in a study of T cells expressing NK-cell markers. Turning to the study itself: It was from sorted CD3+CD56+NKG2C+, CD3+CD56+NKG2C- and CD3+CD56-NKG2C+ T cells that TCR beta repertoires came. Among the eight sequenced donors, seven tested HCMV-seropositive and one tested seronegative. Study-wide results and caveats: Also leading the CD3+CD56-NKG2C+ fraction in several donors were these clonotypes. The share of CD8+ T cells held by dominant NKG2C+ clonotypes was about 1.0-8% in 5 or 6 donors.

TCRdb processed the 5' RACE reads again and assigns one entry to each CDR3 protein, with no DNA. This sample contains some 340,000 distinct CDR3 sequences. Concerning this clonotype itself: The antigen remains undetermined.

Germline V CDR1 and CDR2: SGHRS, YFSETQ. The CDR3 is 15 residues long. V gene TRBV5-1 combines with J gene TRBJ1-1; absent DNA, TCRdb's TRBD1 call cannot be checked. This TCR was sampled from a man aged 18-75 years in good health. Sample: blood T cells: a sorted CD56 or NKG2C T cell subset, CD4+ or CD8+ T cells, or bulk PBMC T cells (not recorded which). Here the CDR3 reads CASSLESGESAEAFF.